This T cell receptor (beta chain) was identified in a study of early T cells in non-severe SARS-CoV-2 infection. V lost 4 bases to trimming and J lost 4 bases; unmatched junction nucleotides: 5. Germline V gene lookup returns CDR1 SGHRS and CDR2 YFSETQ. The CDR3 totals 14 residues. TCRdb reprocessed the 5' RACE reads with MiXCR, giving one entry per CDR3 protein. The data contain about 64,000 distinct CDR3 sequences, roughly 9% of them singletons. The sequence came from an adult who was a healthcare worker with PCR-confirmed SARS-CoV-2 infection or an uninfected control (not recorded which). This specimen consisted of whole blood, obtained at baseline. The gene calls are TRBV5-1 and TRBJ1-2, with 9 bases matching TRBD1. In DNA, the CDR3 is TGCGCCAGCAGCCCGGGACAGGGAAGCTATGGCTACACCTTC. Its translation is CASSPGQGSYGYTF.